Below, one TCR beta chain is given with its context. This sample was taken from a study of blood T cells in healthy people across ages. The V and J ends lost 7 bases and 4 bases respectively, with 18 bases between them. The CDR3 is made up of 15 amino acids. A second PCR, run for roughly 7 to 11 cycles, used a sample-barcoded 5' primer plus a J-beta primer mix. MiXCR, run by TCRdb on the 5' RACE reads, gives a single entry per CDR3 protein. The sample contains 1.5 million to 1.8 million distinct CDR3 sequences, under 55% of which appear only once. The sequence was obtained from a woman aged 18-29 years in good health. The sample comprised blood. The rearrangement joins TRBV12-3 or TRBV12-4 to TRBJ2-3; D is possibly TRBD1 (6 bases). CDR3 DNA sequence: TGTGCCAGCAACCCCCGGAACAGGGCATCAGATACGCAGTATTTT. This gives the protein CASNPRNRASDTQYF.